Listed below are T cell receptor beta chains from one sample, sequenced in a study of OX40 agonist ivuxolimab in advanced cancers. Produced via immunoSEQ multiplex PCR; TCRdb's table is partial and in-frame only. The sample includes tens of thousands of clones, 85% to 90% of them seen just once. The sample was CD4+ or CD8+ T cells sorted from blood, taken in a trial of the OX40 agonist ivuxolimab. The receptors here all came from an adult with an advanced solid tumor such as melanoma, head and neck, liver or kidney cancer. Each CDR3 is given with its conserved first and last residue. A D gene is named only where the DNA matches it firmly. Not every row has a clone size; where given, it reads once, few, many or a size class.

TRBD2,.,TRBV5-6,TRBJ2-3,CASSLRTSGRTDTQYF,TGTGCCAGCAGCCTCCGGACTAGCGGACGCACAGATACGCAGTATTTT
.,.,TRBV19,TRBJ1-1,CASSILGARTEAFF,TGTGCCAGTAGTATATTGGGGGCTCGGACTGAAGCTTTCTTT
.,.,TRBV10-1,TRBJ2-5,CASSEIRGGTQYF,TGCGCCAGCAGTGAGATCCGGGGAGGGACCCAGTACTTC
.,once,TRBV6-1,TRBJ2-3,CASILDPDTQYF,TGTGCCAGCATTCTGGACCCAGATACGCAGTATTTT
.,.,TRBV11-2,TRBJ2-3,CASSLLEGTSSTDTQYF,TGTGCCAGCAGCTTACTCGAGGGGACCTCTAGCACAGATACGCAGTATTTT
TRBD1,.,TRBV19,TRBJ2-2,CASSPQQGKYGELFF,TGTGCCAGTAGTCCCCAACAGGGGAAGTACGGGGAGCTGTTTTTT
.,.,TRBV9,TRBJ2-6,CASSVGQGTGANVLTF,TGTGCCAGCAGCGTTGGCCAGGGGACGGGGGCCAACGTCCTGACTTTC
.,.,TRBV5-1,TRBJ2-7,CASSSTGSSYEQYF,TGCGCCAGCAGCTCCACCGGGAGCTCCTACGAGCAGTACTTC
TRBD1,.,TRBV28,TRBJ2-4,CASSSGTVRRGYF,TGTGCCAGCAGTTCAGGGACAGTACGCCGGGGGTACTTC
TRBD1,once,TRBV5-1,TRBJ1-2,CASSTGQGNYGYTF,TGCGCCAGCAGCACCGGACAGGGTAACTATGGCTACACCTTC
TRBD1,.,TRBV29-1,TRBJ1-2,CSAGQDQGYTF,TGCAGCGCCGGACAGGACCAAGGCTACACCTTC
TRBD1,.,TRBV11-2,TRBJ1-1,CASSPGQWTEAFF,TGTGCCAGCAGCCCGGGACAGTGGACTGAAGCTTTCTTT
.,.,TRBV29-1,TRBJ1-3,CSVVGMGGGDSGNTIYF,TGCAGCGTTGTGGGTATGGGCGGGGGGGACTCTGGAAACACCATATATTTT
.,once,TRBV28,TRBJ2-7,CASSLHGFLDEQYF,TGTGCCAGCAGTTTACACGGTTTCTTGGACGAGCAGTACTTC
.,.,TRBV7-9,TRBJ2-2,CASSFDGLNTGELFF,TGTGCCAGCAGCTTCGACGGCTTGAACACCGGGGAGCTGTTTTTT
.,.,TRBV2,TRBJ1-1,CASTLEPWAEAFF,TGTGCCAGCACCCTCGAACCGTGGGCTGAAGCTTTCTTT
.,.,TRBV28,TRBJ1-1,CASSSTGRAEAFF,TGTGCCAGCAGTTCTACAGGGCGGGCTGAAGCTTTCTTT
.,.,TRBV6-6,TRBJ1-2,CASSQGITDGYTF,TGTGCCAGCAGCCAGGGGATTACGGATGGCTACACCTTC
.,.,TRBV27,TRBJ1-2,CASSLAAGVGYTF,TGTGCCAGCAGTTTAGCGGCAGGGGTAGGCTACACCTTC
.,.,TRBV7-9,TRBJ1-6,CASSPRGPGDSPLHF,TGTGCCAGCAGCCCCAGGGGACCTGGGGATTCACCCCTCCACTTT
.,.,TRBV4-1,TRBJ1-1,CASSQQGWNTEAFF,TGCGCCAGCAGCCAACAGGGTTGGAACACTGAAGCTTTCTTT
TRBD2,once,TRBV4-1,TRBJ2-4,CASSQDETSGENIQYF,TGCGCCAGCAGCCAAGACGAGACTAGCGGAGAAAACATTCAGTACTTC
TRBD1,.,TRBV11-2,TRBJ1-5,CASSLDGTGVNQPQHF,TGTGCCAGCAGCTTAGATGGGACAGGAGTGAATCAGCCCCAGCATTTT
TRBD1,.,TRBV4-1,TRBJ1-5,CASSQRQGSQPQHF,TGCGCCAGCAGCCAAAGACAGGGCAGTCAGCCCCAGCATTTT
.,.,TRBV11-2,TRBJ2-2,CASSLTGFGTGELFF,TGTGCCAGCAGCTTAACAGGGTTTGGCACCGGGGAGCTGTTTTTT
.,.,TRBV5-1,TRBJ1-4,CASSLAGRNNEKLFF,TGCGCCAGCAGCTTGGCCGGACGGAATAATGAAAAACTGTTTTTT
.,.,TRBV18,TRBJ2-5,CASSSTDTPSETQYF,TGTGCCAGCTCATCAACTGACACTCCGTCAGAGACCCAGTACTTC
TRBD1,.,TRBV28,TRBJ1-5,CASSPWTGFLSNQPQHF,TGTGCCAGCAGTCCCTGGACAGGGTTCCTGAGCAATCAGCCCCAGCATTTT
.,.,TRBV4-2,TRBJ2-1,CASSQDGETLNEQFF,TGTGCCAGCAGCCAAGATGGGGAGACTCTCAATGAGCAGTTCTTC
.,few,TRBV6-5,TRBJ1-1,CASVTRVGTEAFF,TGTGCCAGCGTTACGAGGGTAGGAACTGAAGCTTTCTTT
TRBD1,once,TRBV5-6,TRBJ2-5,CASSFIGTEQETQYF,TGTGCCAGCAGCTTTATAGGGACAGAGCAAGAGACCCAGTACTTC
TRBD1,.,TRBV5-1,TRBJ2-5,CASSLSGQGATETQYF,TGCGCCAGCAGCTTGTCGGGGCAGGGGGCCACGGAGACCCAGTACTTC
.,.,TRBV6-6,TRBJ2-2,CASLPRPSNTGELFF,TGTGCCAGCCTACCGAGGCCTTCGAACACCGGGGAGCTGTTTTTT
TRBD1,once,TRBV9,TRBJ1-1,CASSVATGAIEAFF,TGTGCCAGCAGCGTAGCCACAGGGGCCATTGAAGCTTTCTTT
TRBD2,.,TRBV7-8,TRBJ2-7,CASSLGGTSGFFRQYEQYF,TGTGCCAGCAGCTTAGGGGGGACTAGCGGGTTTTTTCGACAGTACGAGCAGTACTTC
.,once,TRBV6-5,TRBJ2-7,CASSYSRHYSYEQYF,TGTGCCAGCAGTTACTCACGACATTACTCCTACGAGCAGTACTTC
TRBD1,.,TRBV6-6,TRBJ1-4,CASSPGGGRVEKLFF,TGTGCCAGCAGCCCAGGGGGGGGGCGCGTCGAAAAACTGTTTTTT
.,.,TRBV29-1,TRBJ1-1,CSVPRGFTEAFF,TGCAGCGTTCCCCGCGGGTTCACTGAAGCTTTCTTT
.,.,TRBV28,TRBJ2-7,CASSNTYEQYF,TGTGCCAGCAGTAATACCTACGAGCAGTACTTC
TRBD1,.,TRBV28,TRBJ2-7,CASMRQGKSYEQYF,TGTGCCAGCATGCGACAGGGAAAGTCCTACGAGCAGTACTTC
.,.,TRBV6-9,TRBJ1-5,CASSPHQGQPQHF,TGTGCCAGCAGTCCTCACCAGGGGCAGCCCCAGCATTTT
TRBD2,once,TRBV2,TRBJ2-2,CASSALAGDTGELFF,TGTGCCAGCAGTGCTCTCGCGGGAGACACCGGGGAGCTGTTTTTT
.,.,TRBV21-1,TRBJ2-3,CASSKGDRGRTDTQYF,TGTGCCAGCAGCAAAGGGGACAGGGGACGGACAGATACGCAGTATTTT
.,.,TRBV7-9,TRBJ1-1,CASSFSEGTEAFF,TGTGCCAGCAGCTTTTCAGAGGGCACTGAAGCTTTCTTT
TRBD2,.,TRBV6-1,TRBJ2-3,CASSASGAPTDTQYF,TGTGCCAGCAGTGCTAGCGGGGCACCCACAGATACGCAGTATTTT
.,.,TRBV19,TRBJ1-3,CASRTRQESVNTIYF,TGTGCCAGTAGAACGAGACAGGAAAGTGTGAACACCATATATTTT
.,.,TRBV18,TRBJ2-5,CASSPQETQYF,TGTGCCAGCTCACCCCAAGAGACCCAGTACTTC
.,few,TRBV28,TRBJ1-1,CASSSNTEAFF,TGTGCCAGCAGTTCGAACACTGAAGCTTTCTTT
TRBD1,few,TRBV29-1,TRBJ2-5,CSVKGQGAGETQYF,TGCAGCGTTAAGGGGCAGGGGGCAGGGGAGACCCAGTACTTC
.,.,TRBV7-3,TRBJ2-2,CASSRPAGGELFF,TGTGCCAGCAGCCGACCCGCGGGTGGGGAGCTGTTTTTT